One TCR beta chain is described in this entry. Its cognate antigen is unknown. CDR1 is MNHEY and CDR2 is SVGAGI in the germline V gene. V gave up 2 bases and J gave up 4 bases, with 6 bases separating them. The CDR3 contains 13 residues. Sample collection consisted of about 6 milliliters of peripheral blood drawn at each of two time points. Two-round multiplex PCR, the amplification method, yielded TCR beta CDR3 from genomic DNA. Primers specific to each TRBV and TRBJ gene were used in first-round PCR. TCRdb fed the multiplex PCR reads into MiXCR, producing one record per CDR3 protein. This table holds fewer than 40,000 distinct CDR3 sequences, 25% to 35% found once. The record originates from a study of prognosis after radiotherapy for stage I lung cancer. Study summary: Of the patients, 7 or 8 had squamous cell carcinoma and about a dozen had adenocarcinoma tumors. Findings and caveats of the study: Tumor-specific status of the expanded TCR clones was not determined in the analysis.

The chain uses TRBV6-5 and TRBJ1-5, with unresolved D. Sequences were derived from PBMCs, sampled before or after stereotactic body radiation therapy (not recorded which). The sequence was collected from a donor older than 45 with non-small cell lung cancer. The CDR3 DNA follows: TGTGCCAGCAGTTACGGCTGGAATCAGCCCCAGCATTTT. This translates into CASSYGWNQPQHF.